These 21 T cell receptor beta chains share one sample of origin, sequenced in a study of control samples from healthy donors and cancer patients (dated by TCRdb to the early 2020s). Receptors were amplified or captured by the immunoSEQ multiplex PCR assay. This is the immuneACCESS table as TCRdb keeps it, with only in-frame sequences that have V and J called. A part of the clones is gone; compared with another copy, unresolved V genes explain less than half, and the rest is unexplained. For this sample there are around 130,000 clones; approximately 91% appear just once. About 3.4% of the sample is held by the ten biggest clonotypes. Sequenced material: blood. These receptor sequences come from a man aged 45 to 65 in good health.

The DNA for the CDR3 is TGCGCCAGCAGCTTGTCCGTCGCTCAGTACGAGCAGTACTTC. This encodes CASSLSVAQYEQYF. The V and J genes are TRBV5-1 and TRBJ2-7; D not resolved. V was clipped by 1 base and J by 4 bases, with 12 bases between them. Germline values: CDR1 SGHRS, CDR2 YFSETQ. The CDR3 loop spans 14 amino acids.

J is TRBJ2-2 and V is TRBV23-1; TRBD1 aligns across 7 bases. TRBV23-1 is placed among ORFs of uncertain function. V lost 4 bases, J lost 0 bases, and 14 bases stayed unmatched. This CDR3 region has 19 residues. CDR3 in amino acids: CASSLPSKTGNANTGELFF. CDR3 bases: TGCGCCAGCAGTCTCCCAAGCAAGACAGGGAACGCGAACACCGGGGAGCTGTTTTTT.

This sequence joins TRBV6-1 and TRBJ1-5; 12 nucleotides match TRBD1. V lost 4 bases, J lost 7 bases, and 11 bases stayed unmatched. The CDR3 consists of 17 residues. The germline V gene encodes CDR1 MNHNS and CDR2 SASEGT. CDR3 in amino acids: CASSGLGTGGYGQPQHF. In DNA, the CDR3 is TGTGCCAGCAGTGGGCTGGGGACAGGGGGCTATGGGCAGCCCCAGCATTTT.

The chain couples TRBV7-9 to TRBJ2-3; 9 bases agree with TRBD1. The trim removed 2 bases at V and 4 bases at J, leaving 16 bases unmatched. The CDR3 length is 19 residues. Per germline, CDR1 SEHNR and CDR2 FQNEAQ (reference sequence). Here the CDR3 DNA reads TGTGCCAGCAGCTTATACAGGGGGCTTAGTGATCTCCGGTCAGATACGCAGTATTTT. Protein sequence: CASSLYRGLSDLRSDTQYF.

The chain carries TRBV28 and TRBJ1-6, with D tentatively TRBD1 (6 bases). This CDR3 is built from 13 residues. V was cut by 7 bases and J by 14 bases, with 18 bases left in between. The germline V gene encodes CDR1 MDHEN and CDR2 SYDVKM. The CDR3 reads CASTGQGPGTLHF. In DNA form, the CDR3 reads TGTGCCAGCACCGGCCAGGGGCCTGGAACCCTCCACTTT.

The chain has TRBV7-9 and TRBJ1-5, with 7 bases matching TRBD1. V shed 5 bases, J shed 3 bases, and the junction held 13 bases outside the gene matches. CDR1 and CDR2 (germline): SEHNR, FQNEAQ (reference sequence). The CDR3 totals 17 residues. The CDR3 nucleotides read TGTGCCAGCAGCACAGGGAAAGGGGACAGCATCAATCAGCCCCAGCATTTT. Residues: CASSTGKGDSINQPQHF.

This CDR3 is CASASGTPRYNEQFF. For the CDR3, the DNA is TGCGCCAGCGCCTCCGGGACTCCCCGATACAATGAGCAGTTCTTC. J is TRBJ2-1 and V is TRBV10-1; D might be TRBD2 (6 bases). Per the germline V gene, CDR1 is WNHNN and CDR2 is SYGVQD (reference sequence). Deletions cut 8 bases from V and 4 bases from J, with 18 bases between. The CDR3 loop spans 15 amino acids.

This clone was detected once. CDR3 bases: TGTGCCAGCAGTGTACTTCCGGAGCGGGGGGGCATTCATACGCAGTATTTT. It codes for CASSVLPERGGIHTQYF. J is TRBJ2-3 and V is TRBV9; 10 nucleotides agree with TRBD2. V was pared by 5 bases and J by 7 bases, with 16 bases of the junction left unmatched. The V gene's germline CDR1 is SGDLS and CDR2 YYNGEE. This CDR3 comprises 17 residues.

V usage is TRBV15 and J usage is TRBJ1-6; no firm D call. Germline V gene lookup returns CDR1 LNHNV and CDR2 YYDKDF (reference sequence). V gave up 1 base and J gave up 10 bases, with 8 bases separating them. This CDR3 has 13 amino acids. The CDR3 loop is CATSRVRRSPLHF. The DNA of the CDR3 is TGTGCCACCAGCAGAGTGCGAAGATCACCCCTCCACTTT.

The sample holds a few counts of this clone. V is TRBV2 and J is TRBJ1-1; 8 positions match TRBD1. Germline V gene data show CDR1 as SNHLY and CDR2 as FYNNEI. The junction had 6 bases not matched to a gene; V was cut back by 4 bases and J by 11 bases. This CDR3 contains 12 residues. CDR3 sequence reads: CASSVRGQGAFF. The DNA for the CDR3 is TGTGCCAGCAGTGTGAGAGGACAGGGCGCTTTCTTT.

This rearrangement joins TRBV7-3 to TRBJ2-3, with 8 bases fitting TRBD2. This CDR3 spans 16 amino acids. The germline gives CDR1 SGHTA, CDR2 FQGTGA. Unmatched junction bases numbered 12, after V lost 2 bases and J lost 8 bases. The CDR3 protein is CASSLEISGATGTQYF. In nucleotides, the CDR3 is TGTGCCAGCAGCTTAGAGATTAGCGGGGCGACGGGTACGCAGTATTTT.

The V and J genes are TRBV5-8 and TRBJ2-7; no clear D. The CDR3 sequence is 13 residues long. V was pared by 3 bases and J by 3 bases, with 10 bases between. Germline V CDR1 and CDR2: SGHTS, YDEGEE. The CDR3 loop reads CASSSFERYEQYF. In DNA, the CDR3 is TGTGCCAGCAGCTCGTTTGAGCGCTACGAGCAGTACTTC.

This clone was detected only a few times. The rearrangement links TRBV21-1 to TRBJ2-7; no check of the table's D call, TRBD2, against the DNA was made. TRBV21-1 counts as a pseudogene. The CDR3 has 16 amino acids. Here the CDR3 DNA reads TGTGCCAGCAGCAAAATAATTTCGGCGGAAGAATACGAGCAGTACTTC. Amino acid sequence: CASSKIISAEEYEQYF.

This chain joins TRBV5-4 and TRBJ1-2, with a weak D call TRBD1 (5 bases). The V end was cut by 5 bases, the J end by 3 bases, with 14 bases between. CDR1 is SGHNT and CDR2 is YYREEE in the germline V gene (reference sequence). CDR3 length: 14 residues. In DNA, the CDR3 is TGTGCCAGCAGGCAGAGGGGTCGGGACTATGGCTACACCTTC. This sequence encodes CASRQRGRDYGYTF. Full variable domain (rest looked up from reference TRBV5-4 and TRBJ1-2): ETGVTQSPTHLIKTRGQQVTLRCSSQSGHNTVSWYQQALGQGPQFIFQYYREEENGRGNFPPRFSGLQFPNYSSELNVNALELDDSALYLCASRQRGRDYGYTFGSGTRLTVV.

The chain couples TRBV7-8 to TRBJ1-5; D is unresolved. The CDR3 is made up of 15 amino acids. Trimming took 5 bases from V and 2 from J, leaving 13 bases between them. Germline CDR1 is SGHVS and CDR2 is FQNEAQ. As DNA, the CDR3 is TGTGCCAGCAGCCGGTCACGGTTGGGCAATCAGCCCCAGCATTTT. It specifies CASSRSRLGNQPQHF.

The chain employs TRBV6-5 and TRBJ1-2; 7 positions agree with TRBD1. This CDR3 spans 15 amino acids. Trimming removed 0 bases from V and 4 bases from J; junction bases left unmatched: 5. Germline V lookup: CDR1 MNHEY, CDR2 SVGAGI. The CDR3 DNA is TGTGCCAGCAGTTACTCAGCGGGACAGATCTATGGCTACACCTTC. Protein: CASSYSAGQIYGYTF.

The chain recombines TRBV2 with TRBJ2-7, with TRBD1 identical over 12 bases. The CDR3 extends over 17 amino acids. Germline CDR1 and CDR2: SNHLY and FYNNEI. J was trimmed by 7 bases and V by 0 bases; bases with no gene match: 10. CDR3 nucleotide sequence: TGTGCCAGCAGTGAAGCGTACCCCGGGACAGGGGGCTTGGAGCAGTACTTC. It translates to CASSEAYPGTGGLEQYF.

The chain is built from TRBV5-1 and TRBJ2-7; D is possibly TRBD1 (6 bases). V lost 4 bases to trimming and J lost 3 bases, with 17 bases between them. Germline V lookup: CDR1 SGHRS, CDR2 YFSETQ. The CDR3 spans 15 residues. CDR3 region: CASSQDTGNLYEQYF. The CDR3 nucleotides are TGCGCCAGCAGCCAGGACACAGGGAACCTCTACGAGCAGTACTTC.

The gene calls are TRBV3-1 (or the pseudogene TRBV3-2) and TRBJ2-1; D is unclear. Germline lookup yields CDR1 LGHDT and CDR2 YNNKEL (reference sequence). V was cut by 1 base and J by 1 base, with 8 bases left in between. The CDR3 totals 15 residues. CDR3 nucleotides: TGTGCCAGCAGCCAAGTCCAGACTTCCTACAATGAGCAGTTCTTC. Its protein product is CASSQVQTSYNEQFF.

The chain uses TRBV29-1 and TRBJ2-5, with a weak D call TRBD1 (6 bases). The CDR3 loop spans 11 amino acids. Germline V CDR1 and CDR2: SQVTM, ANQGSEA. V lost 4 bases and J lost 4, with 7 bases in between. The CDR3 sequence: CSVGRGETQYF. The CDR3 DNA follows: TGCAGCGTTGGCAGGGGAGAGACCCAGTACTTC.

This clone came up once. The chain is built from TRBV27 and TRBJ2-3; TRBD2 aligns across 8 bases. Germline V gives CDR1 MNHEY, CDR2 SMNVEV (reference sequence). The trim removed 6 bases at V and 1 base at J, leaving 3 bases unmatched. This CDR3 contains 14 residues. CDR3 protein: CASRRGGGTDTQYF. CDR3 nucleotide sequence: TGTGCCAGCAGACGGGGGGGCGGCACAGATACGCAGTATTTT.